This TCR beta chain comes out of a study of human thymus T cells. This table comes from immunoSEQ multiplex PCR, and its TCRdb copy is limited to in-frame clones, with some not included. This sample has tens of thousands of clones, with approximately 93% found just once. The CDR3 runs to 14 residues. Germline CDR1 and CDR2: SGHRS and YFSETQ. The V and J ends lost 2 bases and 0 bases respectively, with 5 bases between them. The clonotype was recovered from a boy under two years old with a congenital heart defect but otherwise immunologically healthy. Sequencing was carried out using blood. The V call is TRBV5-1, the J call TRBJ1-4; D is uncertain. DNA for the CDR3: TGCGCCAGCAGCTTCGCGGCAACTAATGAAAAACTGTTTTTT. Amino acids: CASSFAATNEKLFF.